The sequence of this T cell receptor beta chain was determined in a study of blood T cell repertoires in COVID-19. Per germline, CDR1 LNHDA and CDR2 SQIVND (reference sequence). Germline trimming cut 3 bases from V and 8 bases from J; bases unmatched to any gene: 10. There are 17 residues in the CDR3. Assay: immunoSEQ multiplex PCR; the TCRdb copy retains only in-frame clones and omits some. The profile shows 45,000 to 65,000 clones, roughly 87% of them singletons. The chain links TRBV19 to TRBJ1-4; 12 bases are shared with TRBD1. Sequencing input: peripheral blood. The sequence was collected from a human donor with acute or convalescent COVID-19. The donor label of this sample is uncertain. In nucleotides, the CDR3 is TGTGCCAGTAGTATTGACCCGGGACAGGGGGCAGGAGAAAAACTGTTTTTT. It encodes CASSIDPGQGAGEKLFF.